A single sample is the source of the 2 T cell receptor beta chains below, sequenced in a study of T cell responses to AZD1222 COVID-19 vaccine. TCRdb's table, derived via immunoSEQ multiplex PCR, lists solely in-frame clones and lacks some. The table includes 180,000 or so clones, around 90% detected once. Sequencing used peripheral blood, obtained 28 days after the second AZD1222 dose. These receptors all stem from an adult who received the AZD1222 COVID-19 vaccine.

The chain employs TRBV27 and TRBJ1-2; 9 nucleotides agree with TRBD1. The V and J ends lost 3 bases and 5 bases, in that order; junction bases with no gene match: 4. The CDR3 is 14 residues long. Looked up from germline, CDR1 is MNHEY and CDR2 is SMNVEV (reference sequence). The CDR3 DNA sequence: TGTGCCAGCAGTTTGGGACAGGGTTGGTATGGCTACACCTTC. It yields the protein CASSLGQGWYGYTF.

The chain links TRBV7-6 to TRBJ1-4, with D tentatively TRBD1 (5 bases). V was shortened by 6 bases and J by 0 bases, with 17 bases between the two germline ends. The CDR3 extends over 17 amino acids. Per the germline V gene, CDR1 is SGHVS and CDR2 is FNYEAQ. The CDR3 DNA reads as TGTGCCAGCAGTAGGGGCAGACGATATACAACTAATGAAAAACTGTTTTTT. Amino acid sequence: CASSRGRRYTTNEKLFF.